This TCR beta chain was documented in a study of cytotoxic CD8 clonotypes in ibrutinib-treated CLL. The protocol was immunoSEQ multiplex PCR, while the TCRdb copy is restricted to in-frame clones and leaves out a portion. The top ten hold 10% to 13% of the sample, which has 110,000 to 150,000 clones, approximately 89% seen once. V was pared by 6 bases and J by 0 bases, with 10 bases of the junction left unmatched. From germline, CDR1 is MNHEY and CDR2 SMNVEV (reference sequence). This CDR3 has 16 amino acids. This clone has a handful of counts. The sequencing here drew on PBMCs, taken after 12 months of ibrutinib treatment. The TCR originated in a human donor with chronic lymphocytic leukemia. The rearrangement uses TRBV27 and TRBJ2-7; TRBD2 aligns across 8 bases. CDR3 region: CASRSGVAGYSYEQYF. As DNA, the CDR3 is TGTGCCAGCAGATCCGGGGTAGCGGGATACTCCTACGAGCAGTACTTC.